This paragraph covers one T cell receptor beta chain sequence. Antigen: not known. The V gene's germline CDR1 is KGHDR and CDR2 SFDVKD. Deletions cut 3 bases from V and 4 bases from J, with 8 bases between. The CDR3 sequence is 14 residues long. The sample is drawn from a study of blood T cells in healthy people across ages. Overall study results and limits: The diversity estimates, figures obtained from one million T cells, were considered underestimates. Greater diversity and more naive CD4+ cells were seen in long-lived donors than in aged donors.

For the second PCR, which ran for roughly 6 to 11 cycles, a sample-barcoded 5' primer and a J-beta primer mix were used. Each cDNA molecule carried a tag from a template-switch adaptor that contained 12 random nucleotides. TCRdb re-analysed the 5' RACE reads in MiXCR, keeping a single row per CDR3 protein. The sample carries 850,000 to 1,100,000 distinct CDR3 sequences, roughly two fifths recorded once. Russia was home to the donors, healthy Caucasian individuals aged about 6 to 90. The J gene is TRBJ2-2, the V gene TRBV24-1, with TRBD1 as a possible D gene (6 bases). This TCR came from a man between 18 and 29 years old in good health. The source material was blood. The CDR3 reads CATSDLQGTGELFF. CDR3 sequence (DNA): TGTGCCACCAGTGATCTACAGGGCACCGGGGAGCTGTTTTTT.